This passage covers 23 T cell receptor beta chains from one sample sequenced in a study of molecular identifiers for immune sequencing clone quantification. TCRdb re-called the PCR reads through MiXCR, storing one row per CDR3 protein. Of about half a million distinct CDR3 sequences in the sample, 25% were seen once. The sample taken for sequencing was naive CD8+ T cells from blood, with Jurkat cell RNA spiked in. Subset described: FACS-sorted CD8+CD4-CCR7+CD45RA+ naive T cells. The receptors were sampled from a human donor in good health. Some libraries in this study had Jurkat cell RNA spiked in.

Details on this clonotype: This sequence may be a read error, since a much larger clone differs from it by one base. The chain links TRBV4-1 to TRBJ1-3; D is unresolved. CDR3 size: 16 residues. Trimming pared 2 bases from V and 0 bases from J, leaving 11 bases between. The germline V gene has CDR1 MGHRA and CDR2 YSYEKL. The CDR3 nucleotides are TGCGCCAGCAGCCAAAATCGGGGATTCTCTGGAAACACCATATATTTT. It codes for CASSQNRGFSGNTIYF.

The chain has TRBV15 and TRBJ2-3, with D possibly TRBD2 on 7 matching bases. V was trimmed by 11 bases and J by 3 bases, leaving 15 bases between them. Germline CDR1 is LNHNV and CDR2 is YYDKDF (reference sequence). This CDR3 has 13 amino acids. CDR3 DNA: TGTGCCGTGAGGGAGGGGGTAACAGATACGCAGTATTTT. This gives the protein CAVREGVTDTQYF.

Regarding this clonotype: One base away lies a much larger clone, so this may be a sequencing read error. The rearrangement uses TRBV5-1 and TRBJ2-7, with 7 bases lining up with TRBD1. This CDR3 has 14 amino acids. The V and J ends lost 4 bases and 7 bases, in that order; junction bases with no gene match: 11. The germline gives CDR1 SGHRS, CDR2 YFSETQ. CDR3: CASSAQRGPGEQYF. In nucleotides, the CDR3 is TGCGCCAGCAGCGCCCAAAGGGGGCCAGGGGAGCAGTACTTC.

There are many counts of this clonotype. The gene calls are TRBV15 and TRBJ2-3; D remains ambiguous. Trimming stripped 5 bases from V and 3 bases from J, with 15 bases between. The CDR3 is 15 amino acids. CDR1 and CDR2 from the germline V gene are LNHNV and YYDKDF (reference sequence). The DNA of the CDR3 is TGTGCCACCAGCCCGGTCTCGCTGAGAACAGATACGCAGTATTTT. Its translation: CATSPVSLRTDTQYF.

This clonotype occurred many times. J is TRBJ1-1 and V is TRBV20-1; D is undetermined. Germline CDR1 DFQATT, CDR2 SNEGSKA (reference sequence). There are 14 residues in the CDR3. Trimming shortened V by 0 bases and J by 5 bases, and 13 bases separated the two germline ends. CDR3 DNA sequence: TGCAGTGCTAGAGATCTTGCAGGAGGGACTGAAGCTTTCTTT. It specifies CSARDLAGGTEAFF.

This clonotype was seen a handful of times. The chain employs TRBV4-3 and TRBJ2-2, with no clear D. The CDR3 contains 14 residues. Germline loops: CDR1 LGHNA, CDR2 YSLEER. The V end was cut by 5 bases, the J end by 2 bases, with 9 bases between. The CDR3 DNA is TGCGCCAGCAGCTACGACGCAAACACCGGGGAGCTGTTTTTT. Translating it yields CASSYDANTGELFF.

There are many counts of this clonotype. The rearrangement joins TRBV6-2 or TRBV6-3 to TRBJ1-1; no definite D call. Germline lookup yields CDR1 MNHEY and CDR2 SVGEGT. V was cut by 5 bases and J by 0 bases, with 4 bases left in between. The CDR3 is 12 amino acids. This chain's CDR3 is CASSEVNTEAFF. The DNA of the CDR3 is TGTGCCAGCAGTGAAGTGAACACTGAAGCTTTCTTT.

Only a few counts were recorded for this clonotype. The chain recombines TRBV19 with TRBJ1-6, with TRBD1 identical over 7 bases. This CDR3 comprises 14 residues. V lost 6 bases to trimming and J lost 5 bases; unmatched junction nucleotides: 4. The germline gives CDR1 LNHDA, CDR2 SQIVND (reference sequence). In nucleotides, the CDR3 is TGTGCCAGTAGGACCGGGACAGATAATTCACCCCTCCACTTT. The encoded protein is CASRTGTDNSPLHF.

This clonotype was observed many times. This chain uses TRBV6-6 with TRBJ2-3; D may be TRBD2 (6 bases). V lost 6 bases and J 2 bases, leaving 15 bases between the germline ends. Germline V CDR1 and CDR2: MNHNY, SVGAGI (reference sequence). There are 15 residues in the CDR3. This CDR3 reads CASRPTAGPTDTQYF. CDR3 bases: TGTGCCAGCAGACCGACGGCGGGGCCCACAGATACGCAGTATTTT.

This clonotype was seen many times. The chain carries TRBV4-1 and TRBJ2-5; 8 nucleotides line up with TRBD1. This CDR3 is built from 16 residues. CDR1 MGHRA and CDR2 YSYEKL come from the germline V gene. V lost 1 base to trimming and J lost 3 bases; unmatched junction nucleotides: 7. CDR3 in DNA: TGCGCCAGCAGCCAAGGCTTCAGGGGGCGCGAAGAGACCCAGTACTTC. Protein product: CASSQGFRGREETQYF.

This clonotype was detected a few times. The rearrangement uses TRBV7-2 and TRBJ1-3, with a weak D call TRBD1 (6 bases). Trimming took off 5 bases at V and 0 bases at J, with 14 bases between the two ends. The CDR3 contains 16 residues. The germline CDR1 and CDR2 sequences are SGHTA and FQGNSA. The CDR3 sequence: CASSGDTKSSGNTIYF. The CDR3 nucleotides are TGTGCCAGCAGCGGGGACACGAAGAGCTCTGGAAACACCATATATTTT. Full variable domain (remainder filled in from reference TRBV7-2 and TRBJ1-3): GAGVSQSPSNKVTEKGKDVELRCDPISGHTALYWYRQSLGQGLEFLIYFQGNSAPDKSGLPSDRFSAERTGGSVSTLTIQRTQQEDSAVYLCASSGDTKSSGNTIYFGEGSWLTVV.

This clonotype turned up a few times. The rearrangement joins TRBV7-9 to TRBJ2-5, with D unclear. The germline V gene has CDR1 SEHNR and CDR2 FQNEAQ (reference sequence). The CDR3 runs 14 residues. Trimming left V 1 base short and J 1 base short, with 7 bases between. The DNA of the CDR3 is TGTGCCAGCAGCTTAGGCGAATTCCAAGAGACCCAGTACTTC. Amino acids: CASSLGEFQETQYF.

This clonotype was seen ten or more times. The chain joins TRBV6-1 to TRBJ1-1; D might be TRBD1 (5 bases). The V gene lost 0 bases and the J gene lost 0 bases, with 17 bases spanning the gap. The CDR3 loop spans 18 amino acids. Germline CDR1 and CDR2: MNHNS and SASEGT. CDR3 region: CASSEALSPGQLNTEAFF. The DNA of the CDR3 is TGTGCCAGCAGTGAAGCTTTGTCACCGGGGCAGTTGAACACTGAAGCTTTCTTT.

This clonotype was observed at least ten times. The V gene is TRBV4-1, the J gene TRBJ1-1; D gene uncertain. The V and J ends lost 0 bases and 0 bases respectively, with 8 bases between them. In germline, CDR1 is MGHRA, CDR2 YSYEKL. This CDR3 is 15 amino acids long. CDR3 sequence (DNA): TGCGCCAGCAGCCAAGAGCCTTTAGTGAACACTGAAGCTTTCTTT. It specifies CASSQEPLVNTEAFF.

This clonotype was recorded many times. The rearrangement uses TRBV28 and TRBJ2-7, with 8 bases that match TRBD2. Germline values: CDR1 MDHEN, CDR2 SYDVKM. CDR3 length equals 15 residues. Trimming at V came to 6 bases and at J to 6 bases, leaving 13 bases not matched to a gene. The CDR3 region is CASSRPGLERGEQYF. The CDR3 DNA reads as TGTGCCAGCAGCCGGCCGGGACTAGAGCGGGGCGAGCAGTACTTC.

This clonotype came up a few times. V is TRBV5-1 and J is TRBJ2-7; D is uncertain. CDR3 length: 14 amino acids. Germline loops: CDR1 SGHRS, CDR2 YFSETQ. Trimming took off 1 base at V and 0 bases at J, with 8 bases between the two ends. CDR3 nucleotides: TGCGCCAGCAGCTTGAGGGCAGGCTCCTACGAGCAGTACTTC. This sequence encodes CASSLRAGSYEQYF.

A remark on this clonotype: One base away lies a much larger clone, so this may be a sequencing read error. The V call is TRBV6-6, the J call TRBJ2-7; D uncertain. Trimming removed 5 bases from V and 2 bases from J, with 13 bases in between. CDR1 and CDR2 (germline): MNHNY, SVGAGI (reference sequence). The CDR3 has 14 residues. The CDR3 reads CASSPDGFPYEQYF. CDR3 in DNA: TGTGCCAGCAGTCCGGACGGATTCCCCTACGAGCAGTACTTC.

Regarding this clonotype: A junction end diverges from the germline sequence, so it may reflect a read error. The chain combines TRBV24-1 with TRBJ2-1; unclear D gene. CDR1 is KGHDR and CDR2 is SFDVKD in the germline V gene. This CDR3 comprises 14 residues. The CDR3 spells CATSGLRSSGRRFF. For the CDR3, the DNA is TGTGCCACCAGTGGTTTGCGGTCCTCCGGTAGGCGGTTCTTC.

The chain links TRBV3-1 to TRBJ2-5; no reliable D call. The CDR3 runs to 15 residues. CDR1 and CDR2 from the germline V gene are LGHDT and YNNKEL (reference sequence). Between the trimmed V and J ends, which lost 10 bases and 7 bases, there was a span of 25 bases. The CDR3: CANRSPARSHATQYF. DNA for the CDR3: TGTGCCAACCGCTCCCCGGCCCGCTCCCACGCGACCCAGTACTTC.

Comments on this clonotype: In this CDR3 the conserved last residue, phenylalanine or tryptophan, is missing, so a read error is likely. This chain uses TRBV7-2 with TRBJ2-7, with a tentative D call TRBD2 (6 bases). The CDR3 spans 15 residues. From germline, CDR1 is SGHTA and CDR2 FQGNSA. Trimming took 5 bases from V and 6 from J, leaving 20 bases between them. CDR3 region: CASSRGATRGFEQYS. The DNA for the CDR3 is TGTGCCAGCAGCCGCGGGGCGACCCGGGGCTTCGAGCAGTACTCC.

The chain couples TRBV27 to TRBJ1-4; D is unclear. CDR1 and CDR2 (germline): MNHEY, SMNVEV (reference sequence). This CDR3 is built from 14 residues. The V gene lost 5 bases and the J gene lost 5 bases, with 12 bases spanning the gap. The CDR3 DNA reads TGTGCCAGCAGTCTCGGGCTTCCCAATGAAAAACTGTTTTTT. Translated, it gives CASSLGLPNEKLFF.

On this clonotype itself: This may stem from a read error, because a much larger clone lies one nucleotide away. The DNA for the CDR3 is TGTGCCAGCAGGTTTCCCAGGGAGGAGGGCTACACCTTC. Amino acid sequence: CASRFPREEGYTF. This chain connects TRBV12-3 or TRBV12-4 to TRBJ1-2; D perhaps matches TRBD1 (5 bases). Trimming took off 6 bases at V and 8 bases at J, with 16 bases between the two ends. CDR3 length: 13 residues.

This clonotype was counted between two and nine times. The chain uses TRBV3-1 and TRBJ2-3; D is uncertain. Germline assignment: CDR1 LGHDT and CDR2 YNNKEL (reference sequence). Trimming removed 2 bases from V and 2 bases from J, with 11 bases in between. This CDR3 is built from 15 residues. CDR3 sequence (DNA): TGTGCCAGCAGCCAATCCGGCGGATACACAGATACGCAGTATTTT. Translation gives CASSQSGGYTDTQYF.